The 32 T cell receptor beta chains in this list originate from one sample, sequenced in a study of blood T cell repertoires in COVID-19. Only in-frame clones appear in the TCRdb table, and some are missing; sequencing was by immunoSEQ multiplex PCR. The table lists about 230,000 clones, roughly 85% of them singletons. The sequenced material came from peripheral blood. These receptors all come from a man aged 40-49 years with acute or convalescent COVID-19.

V and J are TRBV5-6 and TRBJ1-1; TRBD1 agrees at 9 bases. V shed 3 bases and J 1 base; nucleotides not matched to a gene: 4. The CDR3 loop spans 15 amino acids. Germline CDR1 reads SGHDT; CDR2 reads YYEEEE. Here the CDR3 DNA reads TGTGCCAGCAGCTACAGGGGGCTACCGAACACTGAAGCTTTCTTT. Translation: CASSYRGLPNTEAFF.

The rearrangement joins TRBV29-1 to TRBJ1-2; 9 nucleotides match TRBD1. Germline V CDR1 and CDR2: SQVTM, ANQGSEA. This CDR3 contains 16 residues. V dropped 0 bases and J dropped 6; count of bases not matched to a gene: 11. DNA of the CDR3: TGCAGCGTTGAAGATCGAGGGACAGGGAGGGGGCATGGCTACACCTTC. It encodes CSVEDRGTGRGHGYTF.

This chain connects TRBV15 to TRBJ1-4, with TRBD1 matching 10 bases. Looked up from germline, CDR1 is LNHNV and CDR2 is YYDKDF (reference sequence). The CDR3 sequence is 14 residues long. V lost 4 bases and J lost 7; bases outside the gene matches: 3. CDR3 DNA: TGTGCCACCAGCACCGGGACAGGGGTTGAAAAACTGTTTTTT. Residues: CATSTGTGVEKLFF.

This chain joins TRBV19 and TRBJ1-5, with D unclear. Germline V CDR1 and CDR2: LNHDA, SQIVND (reference sequence). The V and J ends lost 5 bases and 5 bases respectively, with 10 bases between them. The CDR3 length is 13 residues. The CDR3 reads CASSLETYQPQHF. The CDR3 DNA sequence: TGTGCCAGTAGTTTGGAGACCTATCAGCCCCAGCATTTT.

The chain recombines TRBV3-1 (or the pseudogene TRBV3-2) with TRBJ1-1; 8 bases align to TRBD1. The CDR3 is 17 residues long. V lost 1 base, J lost 5 bases, and 12 bases stayed unmatched. CDR1 is LGHDT, CDR2 YNNKEL, per germline (reference sequence). CDR3: CASSQVIGQGYETEAFF. CDR3 coding DNA: TGTGCCAGCAGCCAAGTTATAGGACAGGGATATGAGACTGAAGCTTTCTTT.

Notes on this clone: The same CDR3 can be traced to other DNA sequences in this sample. The genes are TRBV11-3 and TRBJ1-1; 7 positions agree with TRBD1. This CDR3 has 13 amino acids. Per germline, CDR1 SGHNT and CDR2 YENEEA. The ends lost 3 bases at V and 3 bases at J; junction bases unmatched: 1. The CDR3 DNA reads as TGTGCCAGCAGCTTGCAGGGGGACACTGAAGCTTTCTTT. Translating gives CASSLQGDTEAFF.

This clone came up once. Other DNA sequences in this sample translate to the same CDR3. This chain uses TRBV3-1 (or the pseudogene TRBV3-2) with TRBJ1-5, with D tentatively TRBD1 (6 bases). CDR3 length: 14 amino acids. CDR1 and CDR2 (germline): LGHDT, YNNKEL (reference sequence). The V and J ends lost 1 base and 4 bases respectively, with 8 bases between them. In DNA, the CDR3 is TGTGCCAGCAGCCAAGGGCAGGGGAATCAGCCCCAGCATTTT. This codes for CASSQGQGNQPQHF.

This chain connects TRBV3-1 (or the pseudogene TRBV3-2) to TRBJ2-4; 7 nucleotides match TRBD1. J was trimmed by 6 bases and V by 1 base; bases with no gene match: 18. The CDR3 spans 19 residues. CDR1 and CDR2 from the germline V gene are LGHDT and YNNKEL (reference sequence). The CDR3 DNA is TGTGCCAGCAGCCAAGCCCTTAGCAGCTCCGGGGACAGAGTAAACATTCAGTACTTC. Amino acid sequence: CASSQALSSSGDRVNIQYF.

The gene calls are TRBV27 and TRBJ2-1; 13 nucleotides line up with TRBD2. The CDR3 runs 15 residues. From germline, CDR1 is MNHEY and CDR2 SMNVEV (reference sequence). The V gene end was trimmed by 3 bases and the J gene end by 10 bases; junction bases not matched to a gene: 6. The DNA for the CDR3 is TGTGCCAGCAGTTTGGGACTAGCGGGGCCGTTAGAGCAGTTCTTC. Translated, it gives CASSLGLAGPLEQFF.

This chain connects TRBV5-1 to TRBJ2-3; 12 bases are a match to TRBD2. Per germline, CDR1 SGHRS and CDR2 YFSETQ. V trimming: 4 bases; J trimming: 3 bases; junction bases outside the gene matches: 6. The CDR3 runs to 16 residues. Here the CDR3 DNA reads TGCGCCAGCAGCCGTACGGGACTAGCGGGTACAGATACGCAGTATTTT. It translates to CASSRTGLAGTDTQYF.

CDR3 sequence: CASSPPPMNTEAFF. Written as DNA, the CDR3 is TGTGCCAGCTCACCACCCCCCATGAACACTGAAGCTTTCTTT. The chain has TRBV18 and TRBJ1-1, with unresolved D. The germline V gene encodes CDR1 KGHSH and CDR2 LQKENI. Deletions cut 0 bases from V and 0 bases from J, with 5 bases between. The CDR3 runs 14 residues.

The V call is TRBV11-3, the J call TRBJ2-2; 10 bases are shared with TRBD2. The CDR3 spans 15 residues. Germline V gene data show CDR1 as SGHNT and CDR2 as YENEEA. Losses at the gene ends were 5 bases for V and 4 bases for J; bases not matched to a gene: 4. CDR3 region: CASSPRTSGTGELFF. CDR3 nucleotide sequence: TGTGCCAGCAGCCCGCGGACTAGCGGCACCGGGGAGCTGTTTTTT. Together with reference TRBV11-3 and TRBJ2-2, the CDR3 gives the full variable domain: EAGVVQSPRYKIIEKKQPVAFWCNPISGHNTLYWYLQNLGQGPELLIRYENEEAVDDSQLPKDRFSAERLKGVDSTLKIQPAELGDSAVYLCASSPRTSGTGELFFGEGSRLTVL.

J is TRBJ2-1 and V is TRBV7-2; tentatively, D is TRBD1 (5 bases). Germline assignment: CDR1 SGHTA and CDR2 FQGNSA. Trimming shortened V by 5 bases and J by 1 base, and 12 bases separated the two germline ends. The CDR3 has 15 amino acids. The CDR3 reads CASSGDRVSYNEQFF. The CDR3 coding sequence is TGTGCCAGCAGCGGAGACAGAGTATCCTACAATGAGCAGTTCTTC. The entire variable domain, with the rest obtained from reference TRBV7-2 and TRBJ2-1, is as follows: GAGVSQSPSNKVTEKGKDVELRCDPISGHTALYWYRQSLGQGLEFLIYFQGNSAPDKSGLPSDRFSAERTGGSVSTLTIQRTQQEDSAVYLCASSGDRVSYNEQFFGPGTRLTVL.

The chain carries TRBV6-5 and TRBJ2-1; D remains ambiguous. V gave up 5 bases and J gave up 8 bases, with 16 bases separating them. The V gene's germline CDR1 is MNHEY and CDR2 SVGAGI. The CDR3 extends over 14 amino acids. The CDR3 region is CASSRDPSLDEQFF. DNA of the CDR3: TGTGCCAGCAGTAGAGATCCGAGTTTGGATGAGCAGTTCTTC.

The gene calls are TRBV28 and TRBJ1-2; D is unresolved. V dropped 6 bases and J dropped 7 bases, with 15 bases sitting between them. The CDR3 is 13 amino acids. Germline assignment: CDR1 MDHEN and CDR2 SYDVKM. The CDR3 bases are TGTGCCAGCAGCCCCGGGTCACCACCTGGCTACACCTTC. The encoded protein is CASSPGSPPGYTF.

The CDR3 sequence: CASSVESWTGPTGELFF. As DNA, the CDR3 is TGTGCCAGCAGCGTAGAGTCCTGGACAGGACCCACCGGGGAGCTGTTTTTT. The chain is built from TRBV9 and TRBJ2-2; TRBD1 matches 7 bases. The V and J ends lost 0 bases and 4 bases, in that order; junction bases with no gene match: 9. The CDR3 extends over 17 amino acids. The germline V gene has CDR1 SGDLS and CDR2 YYNGEE. The variable domain in full, completed from reference TRBV9 and TRBJ2-2, reads DSGVTQTPKHLITATGQRVTLRCSPRSGDLSVYWYQQSLDQGLQFLIQYYNGEERAKGNILERFSAQQFPDLHSELNLSSLELGDSALYFCASSVESWTGPTGELFFGEGSRLTVL.

The rearrangement uses TRBV7-9 and TRBJ1-2, with D perhaps matching TRBD1 (5 bases). There are 13 residues in the CDR3. Germline CDR1 and CDR2: SEHNR and FQNEAQ (reference sequence). V was pared by 11 bases and J by 2 bases, with 15 bases between. CDR3 DNA sequence: TGTGCCGGCGGAACAGGCGTCAACTATGGCTACACCTTC. This sequence encodes CAGGTGVNYGYTF.

This clone came up once. V is TRBV6-5 and J is TRBJ1-1, with D possibly being TRBD1 (6 bases). This CDR3 comprises 14 residues. V was clipped by 4 bases and J by 1 base, with 10 bases between them. Germline CDR1 is MNHEY and CDR2 is SVGAGI. The CDR3 bases are TGTGCCAGCAGTTTCGGACAGAGGAACACTGAAGCTTTCTTT. Translated, it gives CASSFGQRNTEAFF.

CDR3 loop: CATSDFTGSGYTF. The DNA of the CDR3 is TGTGCCACCAGTGATTTTACAGGTTCGGGCTACACCTTC. The genes are TRBV24-1 and TRBJ1-2; perhaps TRBD1 as D (5 bases). The ends were cut back, 1 base at V and 8 bases at J, with 10 bases in the middle. The V gene's germline CDR1 is KGHDR and CDR2 SFDVKD. This CDR3 spans 13 amino acids.

V gene TRBV19 combines with J gene TRBJ1-2, with D hard to call. V was pared by 4 bases and J by 7 bases, with 10 bases between. CDR3 length: 12 residues. The germline CDR1 and CDR2 sequences are LNHDA and SQIVND (reference sequence). The CDR3 DNA reads as TGTGCCAGTAGTAATGCCCGGGGTGGCTACACCTTC. Protein sequence: CASSNARGGYTF.

This sequence joins TRBV6-5 and TRBJ1-5; D is ambiguous. Looked up from germline, CDR1 is MNHEY and CDR2 is SVGAGI. V gave up 5 bases and J gave up 5 bases, with 16 bases separating them. The CDR3 has 15 amino acids. The CDR3 loop is CASSRYFAVDQPQHF. In nucleotides, the CDR3 is TGTGCCAGCAGTCGGTACTTCGCTGTGGATCAGCCCCAGCATTTT.

This clone appeared once. The chain links TRBV6-5 to TRBJ2-7, with 10 bases identical to TRBD1. The ends lost 8 bases at V and 6 bases at J; junction bases unmatched: 10. This CDR3 region has 14 residues. Germline CDR1 is MNHEY and CDR2 is SVGAGI. The CDR3 is CASSGQGFGSEQYF. CDR3 nucleotides: TGTGCCAGCTCGGGACAGGGGTTTGGTAGCGAGCAGTACTTC.

V is TRBV5-6 and J is TRBJ1-2; perhaps TRBD1 as D (5 bases). The V end was cut by 2 bases, the J end by 8 bases, with 13 bases between. Germline CDR1 reads SGHDT; CDR2 reads YYEEEE. The CDR3 is 13 residues long. CDR3 residues: CASSFSSGDGYTF. In DNA form, the CDR3 reads TGTGCCAGCAGCTTTTCTTCGGGGGACGGCTACACCTTC. Filled out from reference TRBV5-6 and TRBJ1-2, the complete variable domain reads DAGVTQSPTHLIKTRGQQVTLRCSPKSGHDTVSWYQQALGQGPQFIFQYYEEEERQRGNFPDRFSGHQFPNYSSELNVNALLLGDSALYLCASSFSSGDGYTFGSGTRLTVV.

J is TRBJ2-3 and V is TRBV6-5, with 8 bases lining up with TRBD2. This CDR3 contains 14 residues. Unmatched junction bases numbered 1, after V lost 2 bases and J lost 3 bases. Germline V gives CDR1 MNHEY, CDR2 SVGAGI. This CDR3 reads CASSYGGGTDTQYF. The CDR3 bases are TGTGCCAGCAGTTACGGCGGGGGGACAGATACGCAGTATTTT.

The chain is built from TRBV7-6 and TRBJ2-7; TRBD1 matches 11 bases. The V gene's germline CDR1 is SGHVS and CDR2 FNYEAQ. V shed 5 bases, J shed 5 bases, and the junction held 8 bases outside the gene matches. CDR3 size: 15 residues. This chain's CDR3 is CASSLTGTGGNEQYF. As DNA, the CDR3 is TGTGCCAGCAGCCTCACCGGGACAGGGGGGAACGAGCAGTACTTC.

The chain couples TRBV18 to TRBJ1-2; weak D call: TRBD1 (5 bases). The CDR3 runs 13 residues. Trimming left V 3 bases short and J 4 bases short, with 9 bases between. CDR1 is KGHSH, CDR2 LQKENI, per germline. This CDR3 reads CASSPGEGYGYTF. The DNA of the CDR3 is TGTGCCAGCTCACCGGGGGAGGGCTATGGCTACACCTTC.

This clone turned up a few times. This CDR3 reads CASSGAGREQYF. The CDR3 DNA sequence: TGTGCCAGCAGCGGTGCTGGGAGGGAGCAGTACTTC. V is TRBV2 and J is TRBJ2-7, with D possibly being TRBD2 (6 bases). Trimming took 6 bases from V and 7 from J, leaving 13 bases between them. CDR1 is SNHLY and CDR2 is FYNNEI in the germline V gene. This CDR3 contains 12 residues.

The chain carries TRBV5-6 and TRBJ2-3; 8 nucleotides match TRBD2. The CDR3 totals 16 residues. CDR1 is SGHDT and CDR2 is YYEEEE in the germline V gene. V lost 2 bases, J lost 2 bases, and 7 bases stayed unmatched. CDR3 nucleotide sequence: TGTGCCAGCAGCTTCGGAGCTAGCGGGCCCACAGATACGCAGTATTTT. Residues: CASSFGASGPTDTQYF.

V gene TRBV2 combines with J gene TRBJ1-1, with D uncertain. CDR3 length: 13 residues. Per the germline V gene, CDR1 is SNHLY and CDR2 is FYNNEI. V was pared by 6 bases and J by 1 base, with 9 bases between. The DNA of the CDR3 is TGTGCCAGCAGACGAGTTACGAACACTGAAGCTTTCTTT. It translates to CASRRVTNTEAFF.

This chain links TRBV28 with TRBJ2-7; TRBD2 matches 9 bases. With V trimmed by 3 bases and J by 3 bases, 0 bases remained unmatched. From germline, CDR1 is MDHEN and CDR2 SYDVKM. The CDR3 totals 13 residues. CDR3 amino acids: CASSLTSGYEQYF. In nucleotides, the CDR3 is TGTGCCAGCAGTTTGACTAGCGGCTACGAGCAGTACTTC. Filled out from reference TRBV28 and TRBJ2-7, the complete variable domain reads DVKVTQSSRYLVKRTGEKVFLECVQDMDHENMFWYRQDPGLGLRLIYFSYDVKMKEKGDIPEGYSVSREKKERFSLILESASTNQTSMYLCASSLTSGYEQYFGPGTRLTVT.

The chain has TRBV24-1 and TRBJ1-3; 8 nucleotides match TRBD1. This CDR3 spans 18 amino acids. CDR1 is KGHDR, CDR2 SFDVKD, per germline. Unmatched junction bases numbered 11, after V lost 5 bases and J lost 0 bases. The CDR3 region is CATSAGWGQDNSGNTIYF. CDR3 DNA: TGTGCCACCAGTGCCGGGTGGGGACAGGATAACTCTGGAAACACCATATATTTT.

Written as DNA, the CDR3 is TGTGCCAGCTCAACTACAGGGGGCGCTGACTACGAGCAGTACTTC. It is translated as CASSTTGGADYEQYF. J is TRBJ2-7 and V is TRBV18, with TRBD1 matching over 9 bases. V was clipped by 5 bases and J by 3 bases; unmatched bases: 8. Per the germline V gene, CDR1 is KGHSH and CDR2 is LQKENI. CDR3 size: 15 residues.